What follows are 17 T cell receptor beta chains derived from one specimen sequenced in a study of blood T cell repertoires in COVID-19. Assay used: immunoSEQ multiplex PCR; TCRdb lists only in-frame clones, some missing. The data contain a few hundred thousand clones, roughly 87% of them seen just once; the ten biggest clones take up 8.5% to 10%. The source material was PBMCs or T cells enriched from blood (not recorded which). The receptors shown here come from a young woman who had recovered from COVID-19.

V usage is TRBV27 and J usage is TRBJ1-1; TRBD1 aligns across 9 bases. The CDR3 totals 18 residues. From germline, CDR1 is MNHEY and CDR2 SMNVEV (reference sequence). After removal of 6 bases from V and 0 bases from J, the junction contained 14 bases not matched to a gene. The CDR3 coding sequence is TGTGCCAGCAGCTCCCTACATAACAGGGGGCCTATGAACACTGAAGCTTTCTTT. Protein: CASSSLHNRGPMNTEAFF.

The genes are TRBV25-1 and TRBJ2-2, with 7 bases lining up with TRBD2. The V gene end was trimmed by 1 base and the J gene end by 5 bases; junction bases not matched to a gene: 10. Per the germline V gene, CDR1 is MGHDK and CDR2 is SYGVNS. CDR3 length: 17 amino acids. CDR3 region: CASSELGGRDPTGELFF. Here the CDR3 DNA reads TGTGCCAGCAGTGAATTGGGAGGGCGGGATCCGACCGGGGAGCTGTTTTTT.

V usage is TRBV6-2 or TRBV6-3 and J usage is TRBJ2-7, with 9 bases fitting TRBD1. Germline values: CDR1 MNHEY, CDR2 SVGEGT. The CDR3 covers 15 residues. With V trimmed by 4 bases and J by 0 bases, 4 bases remained unmatched. In DNA, the CDR3 is TGTGCCAGCAGTTGGGACAGGGCCAGCTCCTACGAGCAGTACTTC. Residues: CASSWDRASSYEQYF.

This clone was detected only once. J is TRBJ1-1 and V is TRBV7-2, with TRBD1 matching over 9 bases. V lost 4 bases to trimming and J lost 1 base; unmatched junction nucleotides: 1. The CDR3 is 14 residues long. Germline V gene lookup returns CDR1 SGHTA and CDR2 FQGNSA. CDR3 amino acids: CASSWTGENTEAFF. The CDR3 coding sequence is TGTGCCAGCAGCTGGACAGGGGAGAACACTGAAGCTTTCTTT.

This sequence joins TRBV7-9 and TRBJ1-1, with D possibly TRBD1 on 5 matching bases. The germline V gene has CDR1 SEHNR and CDR2 FQNEAQ (reference sequence). The ends were cut back, 2 bases at V and 1 base at J, with 14 bases in the middle. This CDR3 has 16 amino acids. The CDR3 is CASSLWDRGKNTEAFF. The CDR3 region has the DNA TGTGCCAGCAGCTTATGGGACCGGGGGAAGAACACTGAAGCTTTCTTT. The whole variable domain, filled in from reference TRBV7-9 and TRBJ1-1, reads DTGVSQNPRHKITKRGQNVTFRCDPISEHNRLYWYRQTLGQGPEFLTYFQNEAQLEKSRLLSDRFSAERPKGSFSTLEIQRTEQGDSAMYLCASSLWDRGKNTEAFFGQGTRLTVV.

The gene calls are TRBV6-5 and TRBJ1-6; no firm D call. V lost 0 bases and J 9 bases, leaving 9 bases between the germline ends. The V gene's germline CDR1 is MNHEY and CDR2 SVGAGI. This CDR3 has 14 residues. This chain's CDR3 is CASSYSGRRSPLHF. DNA of the CDR3: TGTGCCAGCAGTTACTCAGGGAGGCGTTCACCCCTCCACTTT.

The chain recombines TRBV24-1 with TRBJ1-2; D is unclear. Germline values: CDR1 KGHDR, CDR2 SFDVKD. The CDR3 totals 13 residues. The V end lost 5 bases, the J end lost 7 bases, and 13 bases lay between the germline ends. CDR3 in DNA: TGTGCCACCAGTGGTGGAGGGATGTTTGGCTACACCTTC. This encodes CATSGGGMFGYTF.

The chain links TRBV5-1 to TRBJ1-4, with D unresolved. Trimming took 4 bases from V and 5 from J, leaving 15 bases between them. The germline V gene encodes CDR1 SGHRS and CDR2 YFSETQ. The CDR3 is 15 residues long. The CDR3 coding sequence is TGCGCCAGCAGCCTATCCGGGAGAATCAATGAAAAACTGTTTTTT. This translates into CASSLSGRINEKLFF.

This chain joins TRBV10-3 and TRBJ1-1, with D possibly TRBD1 on 5 matching bases. This CDR3 has 13 amino acids. Trimming took off 4 bases at V and 1 base at J, with 7 bases between the two ends. Germline values: CDR1 ENHRY, CDR2 SYGVKD. In DNA form, the CDR3 reads TGTGCCATCAGTGTTAGGGGGAACACTGAAGCTTTCTTT. Translating gives CAISVRGNTEAFF.

J is TRBJ1-1 and V is TRBV5-4; D not certain. Trimming shortened V by 0 bases and J by 1 base, and 7 bases separated the two germline ends. There are 14 residues in the CDR3. CDR1 and CDR2 (germline): SGHNT, YYREEE (reference sequence). The CDR3 is CASSLGAGNTEAFF. In DNA, the CDR3 is TGTGCCAGCAGCTTGGGGGCAGGGAACACTGAAGCTTTCTTT.

The chain carries TRBV3-1 (or the pseudogene TRBV3-2) and TRBJ1-1, with D possibly TRBD1 on 5 matching bases. In germline, CDR1 is LGHDT, CDR2 YNNKEL (reference sequence). The CDR3 is 13 amino acids. V was pared by 4 bases and J by 1 base, with 7 bases between. The CDR3 nucleotides read TGTGCCAGCAGCCGAGACAGGAACACTGAAGCTTTCTTT. Translation: CASSRDRNTEAFF.

This clone has a single count. The chain joins TRBV20-1 to TRBJ1-1; 8 bases line up with TRBD1. V shed 3 bases, J shed 1 base, and the junction held 13 bases outside the gene matches. Germline V gene data show CDR1 as DFQATT and CDR2 as SNEGSKA (reference sequence). The CDR3 length is 17 residues. The CDR3 here is CSASSLDRGGRNTEAFF. Written as DNA, the CDR3 is TGCAGTGCTAGTTCCCTCGACAGGGGTGGACGGAACACTGAAGCTTTCTTT.

This CDR3 reads CSASWGEDSTDTQYF. CDR3 in DNA: TGCAGTGCTAGTTGGGGGGAGGACTCCACAGATACGCAGTATTTT. This chain uses TRBV20-1 with TRBJ2-3; tentatively, D is TRBD2 (6 bases). The germline V and J ends were trimmed by 3 bases and 2 bases, with 15 bases remaining between them. The CDR3 sequence is 15 residues long. Germline V lookup: CDR1 DFQATT, CDR2 SNEGSKA (reference sequence).

This chain connects TRBV29-1 to TRBJ1-1; D is perhaps TRBD1 (6 bases). The germline gives CDR1 SQVTM, CDR2 ANQGSEA. The V end was cut by 4 bases, the J end by 3 bases, with 15 bases between. The CDR3 totals 14 residues. The CDR3 region is CSVAPRSGDTEAFF. The CDR3 DNA reads as TGCAGCGTTGCCCCTCGGTCAGGGGACACTGAAGCTTTCTTT.

The chain carries TRBV7-2 and TRBJ2-7; D is undetermined. Germline V gene sequence: CDR1 SGHTA, CDR2 FQGNSA. The CDR3 runs 13 residues. V lost 5 bases, J lost 3 bases, and 11 bases lay in between. The CDR3 here is CASSPVSYYEQYF. CDR3 DNA: TGTGCCAGCAGCCCGGTCTCGTACTACGAGCAGTACTTC.

This clone has a single count. The chain couples TRBV24-1 to TRBJ2-7; TRBD1 aligns across 9 bases. Germline loops: CDR1 KGHDR, CDR2 SFDVKD. The trim removed 5 bases at V and 5 bases at J, leaving 3 bases unmatched. The CDR3 sequence is 13 residues long. CDR3 nucleotides: TGTGCCACCAGTGTCGGACAGGGGAACGAGCAGTACTTC. This codes for CATSVGQGNEQYF.

The rearrangement uses TRBV10-1 and TRBJ2-1, with TRBD2 as a possible D gene (5 bases). CDR1 and CDR2 (germline): WNHNN, SYGVQD (reference sequence). Trimming cost V 8 bases and J 9 bases, with 11 bases left between them. The CDR3 length is 11 residues. Here the CDR3 DNA reads TGCGCCAGCGTGGAGGCCGCTGAGCAGTTCTTC. Amino acids: CASVEAAEQFF.